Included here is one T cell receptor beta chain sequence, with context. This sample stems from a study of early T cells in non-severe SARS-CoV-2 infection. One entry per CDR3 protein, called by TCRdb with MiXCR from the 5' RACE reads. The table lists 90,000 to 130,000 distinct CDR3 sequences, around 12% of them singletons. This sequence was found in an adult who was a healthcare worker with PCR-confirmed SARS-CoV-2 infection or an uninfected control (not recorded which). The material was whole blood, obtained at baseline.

In nucleotides, the CDR3 is TGCAGCGTTGTTGGACAGGTCTATGGCTACACCTTC. This gives the protein CSVVGQVYGYTF. This chain joins TRBV29-1 and TRBJ1-2; 7 bases fit TRBD1. Germline CDR1 SQVTM, CDR2 ANQGSEA. The V gene end was trimmed by 4 bases and the J gene end by 4 bases; junction bases not matched to a gene: 3. The CDR3 runs 12 residues.